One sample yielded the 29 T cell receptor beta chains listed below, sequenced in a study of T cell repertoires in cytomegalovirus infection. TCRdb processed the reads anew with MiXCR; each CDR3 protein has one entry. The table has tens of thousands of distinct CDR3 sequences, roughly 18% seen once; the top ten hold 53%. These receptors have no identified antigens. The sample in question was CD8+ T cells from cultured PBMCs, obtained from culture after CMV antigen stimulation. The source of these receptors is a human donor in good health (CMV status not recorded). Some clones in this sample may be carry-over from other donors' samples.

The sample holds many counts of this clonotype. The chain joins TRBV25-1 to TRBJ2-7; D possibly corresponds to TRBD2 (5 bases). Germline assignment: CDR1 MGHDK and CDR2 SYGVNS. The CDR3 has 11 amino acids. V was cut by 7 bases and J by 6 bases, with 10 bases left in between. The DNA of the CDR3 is TGTGCCAGCACCGACTACGGCGAGCAGTACTTC. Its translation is CASTDYGEQYF.

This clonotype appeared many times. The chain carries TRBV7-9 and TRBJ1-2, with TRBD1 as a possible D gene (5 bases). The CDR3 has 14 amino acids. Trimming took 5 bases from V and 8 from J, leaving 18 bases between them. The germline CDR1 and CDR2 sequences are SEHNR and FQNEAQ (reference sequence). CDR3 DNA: TGTGCCAGCAGCCGACTCCGAGGGGATGAGGGCTACACCTTC. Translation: CASSRLRGDEGYTF. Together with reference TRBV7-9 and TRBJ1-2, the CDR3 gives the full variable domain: DTGVSQNPRHKITKRGQNVTFRCDPISEHNRLYWYRQTLGQGPEFLTYFQNEAQLEKSRLLSDRFSAERPKGSFSTLEIQRTEQGDSAMYLCASSRLRGDEGYTFGSGTRLTVV.

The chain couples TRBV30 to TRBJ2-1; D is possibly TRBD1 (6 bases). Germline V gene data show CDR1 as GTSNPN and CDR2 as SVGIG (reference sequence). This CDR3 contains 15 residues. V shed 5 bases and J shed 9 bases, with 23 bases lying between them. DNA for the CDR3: TGTGCCTGGTACAGGGAGAAACAGACTGACGGTGAGCAGTTCTTC. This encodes CAWYREKQTDGEQFF.

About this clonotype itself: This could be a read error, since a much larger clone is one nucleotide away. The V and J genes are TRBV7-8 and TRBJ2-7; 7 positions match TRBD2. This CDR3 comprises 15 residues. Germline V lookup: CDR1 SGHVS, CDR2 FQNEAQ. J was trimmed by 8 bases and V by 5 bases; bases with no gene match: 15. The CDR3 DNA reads TGTGCCAGCAGCCCAACCGGGACTAACAAATACAAGCAGTACTTC. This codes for CASSPTGTNKYKQYF.

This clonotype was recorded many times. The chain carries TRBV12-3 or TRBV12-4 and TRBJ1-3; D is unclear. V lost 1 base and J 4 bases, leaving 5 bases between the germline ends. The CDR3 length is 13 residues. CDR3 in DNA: TGTGCCAGCAGTTTAGAGGCGGGAAACACCATATATTTT. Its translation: CASSLEAGNTIYF.

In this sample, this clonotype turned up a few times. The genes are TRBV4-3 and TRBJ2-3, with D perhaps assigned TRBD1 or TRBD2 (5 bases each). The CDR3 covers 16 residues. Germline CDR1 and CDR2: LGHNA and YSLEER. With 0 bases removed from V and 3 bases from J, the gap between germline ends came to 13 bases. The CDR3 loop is CASSQDVRGTTDTQYF. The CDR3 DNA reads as TGCGCCAGCAGCCAAGATGTCCGGGGCACGACAGATACGCAGTATTTT.

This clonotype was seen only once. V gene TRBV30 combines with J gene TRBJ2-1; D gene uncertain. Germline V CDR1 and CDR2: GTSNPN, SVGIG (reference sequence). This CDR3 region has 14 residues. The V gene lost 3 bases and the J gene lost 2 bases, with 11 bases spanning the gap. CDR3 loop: CAWSPVPAYNEQFF. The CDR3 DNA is TGTGCCTGGAGCCCTGTCCCGGCCTACAATGAGCAGTTCTTC.

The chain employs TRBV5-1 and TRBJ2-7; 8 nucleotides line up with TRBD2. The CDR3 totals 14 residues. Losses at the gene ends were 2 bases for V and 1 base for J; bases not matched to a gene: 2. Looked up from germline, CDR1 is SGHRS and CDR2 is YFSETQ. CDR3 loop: CASSFRGGSYEQYF. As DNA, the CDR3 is TGCGCCAGCAGCTTCCGGGGGGGATCCTACGAGCAGTACTTC.

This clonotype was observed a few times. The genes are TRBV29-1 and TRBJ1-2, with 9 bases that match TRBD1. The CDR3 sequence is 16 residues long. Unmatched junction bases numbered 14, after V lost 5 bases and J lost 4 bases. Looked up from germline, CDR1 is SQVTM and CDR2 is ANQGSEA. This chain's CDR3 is CSVIDVQPGQGYGYTF. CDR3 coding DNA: TGCAGCGTTATCGACGTTCAACCGGGACAGGGCTATGGCTACACCTTC.

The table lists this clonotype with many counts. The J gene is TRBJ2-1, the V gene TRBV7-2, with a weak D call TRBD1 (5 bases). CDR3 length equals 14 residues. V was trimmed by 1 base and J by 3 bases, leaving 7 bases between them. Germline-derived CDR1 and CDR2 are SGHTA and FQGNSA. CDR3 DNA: TGTGCCAGCAGCTTAGTGGACAACTACAATGAGCAGTTCTTC. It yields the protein CASSLVDNYNEQFF.

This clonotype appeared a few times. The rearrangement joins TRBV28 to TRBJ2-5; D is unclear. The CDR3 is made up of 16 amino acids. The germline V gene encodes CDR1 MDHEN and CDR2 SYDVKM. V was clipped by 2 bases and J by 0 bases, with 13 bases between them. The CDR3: CASSLRHMNYQETQYF. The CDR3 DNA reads TGTGCCAGCAGTTTAAGGCACATGAATTACCAAGAGACCCAGTACTTC.

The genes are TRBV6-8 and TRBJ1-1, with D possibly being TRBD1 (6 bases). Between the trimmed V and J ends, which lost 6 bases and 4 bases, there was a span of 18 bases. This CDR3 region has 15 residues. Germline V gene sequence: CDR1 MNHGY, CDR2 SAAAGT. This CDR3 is CASRNEGGKGTEAFF. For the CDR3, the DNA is TGTGCCAGCAGAAATGAGGGGGGGAAGGGCACTGAAGCTTTCTTT.

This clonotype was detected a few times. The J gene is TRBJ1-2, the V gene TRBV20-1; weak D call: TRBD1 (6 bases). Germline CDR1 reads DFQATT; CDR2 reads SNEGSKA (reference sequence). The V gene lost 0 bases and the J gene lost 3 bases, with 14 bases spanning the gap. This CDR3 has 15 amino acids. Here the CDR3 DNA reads TGCAGTGCTAGAGACCCACGGGGGGCCCACTATGGCTACACCTTC. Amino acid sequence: CSARDPRGAHYGYTF.

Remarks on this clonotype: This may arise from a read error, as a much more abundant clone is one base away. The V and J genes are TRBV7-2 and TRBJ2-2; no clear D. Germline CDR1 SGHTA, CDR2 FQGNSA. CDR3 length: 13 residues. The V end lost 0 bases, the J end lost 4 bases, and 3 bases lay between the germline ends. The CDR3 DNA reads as TGTGCCAGCAGCTTAGCGGTCACCGGGGAGCTGTTTTTT. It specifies CASSLAVTGELFF.

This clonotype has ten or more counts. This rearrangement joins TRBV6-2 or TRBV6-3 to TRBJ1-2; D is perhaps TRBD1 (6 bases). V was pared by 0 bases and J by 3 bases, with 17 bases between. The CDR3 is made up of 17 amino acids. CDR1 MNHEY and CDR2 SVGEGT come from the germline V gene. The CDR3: CASSYSSTRGKDYGYTF. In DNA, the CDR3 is TGTGCCAGCAGTTACTCGAGTACGAGGGGGAAGGACTATGGCTACACCTTC.

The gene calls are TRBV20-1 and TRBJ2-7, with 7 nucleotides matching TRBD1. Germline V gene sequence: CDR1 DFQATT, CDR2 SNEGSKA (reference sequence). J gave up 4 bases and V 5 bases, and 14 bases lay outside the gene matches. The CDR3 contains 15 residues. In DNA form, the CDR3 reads TGCAGTGCTCTCACCTCTGAGACAGGGCTATACGAGCAGTACTTC. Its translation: CSALTSETGLYEQYF.

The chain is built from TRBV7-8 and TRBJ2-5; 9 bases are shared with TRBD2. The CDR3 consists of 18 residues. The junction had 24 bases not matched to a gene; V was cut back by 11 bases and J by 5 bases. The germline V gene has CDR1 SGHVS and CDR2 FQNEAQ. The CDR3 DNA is TGTGCCCGCATCTTAGAGGCCTTGGCGGGAGGGTGGGCGGAGACCCAGTACTTC. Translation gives CARILEALAGGWAETQYF.

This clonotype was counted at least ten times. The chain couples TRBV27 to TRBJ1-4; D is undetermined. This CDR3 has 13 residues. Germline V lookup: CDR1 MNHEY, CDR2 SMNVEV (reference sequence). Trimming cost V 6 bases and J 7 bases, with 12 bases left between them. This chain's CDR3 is CASSPTGSEKLFF. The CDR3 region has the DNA TGTGCCAGCAGCCCCACGGGGAGTGAAAAACTGTTTTTT.

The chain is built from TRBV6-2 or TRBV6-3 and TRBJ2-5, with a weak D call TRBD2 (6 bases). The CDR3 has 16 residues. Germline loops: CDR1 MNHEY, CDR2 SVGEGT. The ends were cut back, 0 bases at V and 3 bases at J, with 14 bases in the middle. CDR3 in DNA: TGTGCCAGCAGTTACTCGCCGGGAGTGAGGGAAGAGACCCAGTACTTC. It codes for CASSYSPGVREETQYF.

CDR3: CASSAAGTGSYNEQFF. In DNA, the CDR3 is TGTGCCAGCAGTGCCGCGGGGACAGGGAGTTACAATGAGCAGTTCTTC. This chain uses TRBV6-4 with TRBJ2-1; 9 bases are a match to TRBD1. Germline CDR1 is MRHNA and CDR2 is SNTAGT. Trimming cost V 4 bases and J 4 bases; bases outside gene matches: 8. The CDR3 has 16 residues.

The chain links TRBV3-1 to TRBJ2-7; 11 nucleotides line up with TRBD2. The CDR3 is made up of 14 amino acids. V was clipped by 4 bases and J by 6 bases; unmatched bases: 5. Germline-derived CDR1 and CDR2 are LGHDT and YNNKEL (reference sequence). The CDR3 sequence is CASSPGLAVGEQYF. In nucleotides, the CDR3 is TGTGCCAGCAGCCCGGGACTAGCGGTTGGCGAGCAGTACTTC.

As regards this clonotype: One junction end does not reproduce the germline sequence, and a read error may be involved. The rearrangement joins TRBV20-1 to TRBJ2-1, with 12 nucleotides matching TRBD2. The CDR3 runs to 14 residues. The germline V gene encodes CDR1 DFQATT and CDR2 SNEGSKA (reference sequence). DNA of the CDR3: TGCAGTGCTAGAGGACTAGCGGGGGCCGCCCCAGTAAGCTTC. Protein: CSARGLAGAAPVSF.

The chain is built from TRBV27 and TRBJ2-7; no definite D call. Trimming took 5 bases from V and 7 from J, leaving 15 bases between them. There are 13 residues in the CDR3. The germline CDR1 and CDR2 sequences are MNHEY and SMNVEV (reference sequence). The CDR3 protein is CASSHGPAREQYF. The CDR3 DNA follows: TGTGCCAGCAGTCACGGTCCGGCTCGAGAGCAGTACTTC.

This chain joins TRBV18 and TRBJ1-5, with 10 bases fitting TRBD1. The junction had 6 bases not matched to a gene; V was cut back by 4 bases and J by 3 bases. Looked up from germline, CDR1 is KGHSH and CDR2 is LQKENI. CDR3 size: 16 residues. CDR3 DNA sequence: TGTGCCAGCTCACTAAGGGGACAGGGGAACAATCAGCCCCAGCATTTT. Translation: CASSLRGQGNNQPQHF.

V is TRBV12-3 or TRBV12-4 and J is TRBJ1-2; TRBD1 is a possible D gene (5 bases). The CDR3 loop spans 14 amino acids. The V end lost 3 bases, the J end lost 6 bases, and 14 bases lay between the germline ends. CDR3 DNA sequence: TGTGCCAGCAGTTTCAAACCGGACACGAATGGCTACACCTTC. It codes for CASSFKPDTNGYTF.

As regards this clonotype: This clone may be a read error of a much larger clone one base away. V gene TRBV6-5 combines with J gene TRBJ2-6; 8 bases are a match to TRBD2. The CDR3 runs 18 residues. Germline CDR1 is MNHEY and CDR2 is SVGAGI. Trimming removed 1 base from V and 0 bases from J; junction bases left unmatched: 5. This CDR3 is CASSYLTTSVSGANVLTF. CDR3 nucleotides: TGTGCCAGCAGTTACTTGACGACTAGCGTCTCTGGGGCCAACGTCCTGACTTTC.

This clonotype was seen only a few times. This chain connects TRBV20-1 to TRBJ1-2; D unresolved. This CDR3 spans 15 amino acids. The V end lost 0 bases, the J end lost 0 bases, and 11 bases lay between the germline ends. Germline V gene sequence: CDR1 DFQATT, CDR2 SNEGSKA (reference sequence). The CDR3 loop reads CSAREAGTANYGYTF. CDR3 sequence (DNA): TGCAGTGCTAGAGAAGCAGGAACCGCTAACTATGGCTACACCTTC.

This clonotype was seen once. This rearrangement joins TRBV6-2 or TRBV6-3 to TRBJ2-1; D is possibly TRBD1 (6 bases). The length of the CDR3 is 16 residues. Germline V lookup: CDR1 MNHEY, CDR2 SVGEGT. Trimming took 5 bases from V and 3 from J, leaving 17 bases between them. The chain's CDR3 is CASSTKDSPNYNEQFF. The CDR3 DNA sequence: TGTGCCAGCAGTACTAAGGACAGCCCCAACTACAATGAGCAGTTCTTC.

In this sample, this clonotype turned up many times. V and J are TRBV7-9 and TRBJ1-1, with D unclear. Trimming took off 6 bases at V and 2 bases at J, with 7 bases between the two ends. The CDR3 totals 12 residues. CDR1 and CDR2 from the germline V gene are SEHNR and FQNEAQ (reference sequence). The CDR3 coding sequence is TGTGCCAGCAGACGCACAAACACTGAAGCTTTCTTT. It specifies CASRRTNTEAFF.